Below are 22 T cell receptor beta chains sequenced from a single sample in a study of read filtering for tumor transcriptome and immune sequencing (dated by TCRdb to the early 2020s). The listed sequencing device is Illumina HiSeq 4000. Starting from approximately 400 ng RNA, TCR libraries were constructed with the Immunoverse kit using molecular barcoded adaptors that cover the alpha/delta and beta/gamma chains. Using fastp at Q25 and MiXCR, TCRdb reprocessed the public reads and kept productive beta chains. Rows are unified per CDR3 protein, each entry keeping the most common DNA and genes. This sample lists around 140,000 distinct CDR3 sequences; roughly 13% were detected once. The biggest ten clones account for 6.5% to 9% of the sample. The sample consisted of a population of CD138-negative cells sorted from bone marrow. The cell subset or site label, read with the paper, signifies: bone marrow mononuclear cells depleted of CD138+ plasma/myeloma cells by negative magnetic selection. These TCRs come from a donor aged 40 or over with multiple myeloma.

Turning to this clonotype: A much bigger clone sits one base away, suggesting this may be a read error. The rearrangement uses TRBV15 and TRBJ2-7, with TRBD1 matching 8 bases. Looked up from germline, CDR1 is LNHNV and CDR2 is YYDKDF (reference sequence). CDR3 length: 13 residues. The CDR3 here is CATCSRDRWLQYF. CDR3 coding DNA: TGTGCCACCTGCAGCAGGGACAGGTGGCTGCAGTACTTC.

This clonotype was observed at least ten times. The CDR3: CASSLRTSYYNEQFF. As DNA, the CDR3 is TGTGCCAGCAGCCTAAGGACTAGCTACTACAATGAGCAGTTCTTC. The chain employs TRBV7-2 and TRBJ2-1, with 8 bases that match TRBD2. This CDR3 spans 15 amino acids. Trimming at V came to 5 bases and at J to 3 bases, leaving 6 bases not matched to a gene. Per the germline V gene, CDR1 is SGHTA and CDR2 is FQGNSA.

This clonotype was picked up many times. The V call is TRBV14, the J call TRBJ2-1; D remains ambiguous. The CDR3 length is 11 residues. CDR1 and CDR2 (germline): SGHDN, FVKESK. V was shortened by 1 base and J by 8 bases, with 3 bases between the two germline ends. The DNA of the CDR3 is TGTGCCAGCAGCCAAGCGGATGAGCAGTTCTTC. Protein product: CASSQADEQFF.

This clonotype appeared many times. V and J are TRBV6-5 and TRBJ2-1; D might be TRBD2 (6 bases). The CDR3 is made up of 13 amino acids. From germline, CDR1 is MNHEY and CDR2 SVGAGI. Between the trimmed V and J ends, which lost 10 bases and 8 bases, there was a span of 18 bases. CDR3 in amino acids: CATGPPGGYEQFF. The CDR3 DNA follows: TGTGCCACCGGGCCCCCCGGAGGGTATGAGCAGTTCTTC.

There are many counts of this clonotype. V is TRBV12-3 or TRBV12-4 and J is TRBJ2-1; a possible D gene is TRBD1 (5 bases). Trimming cost V 4 bases and J 9 bases, with 13 bases left between them. This CDR3 has 13 amino acids. Here the CDR3 reads CASSSGASSEQFF. DNA for the CDR3: TGTGCCAGCAGTTCTGGGGCGTCCAGTGAGCAGTTCTTC.

This clonotype was detected many times. The chain carries TRBV7-9 and TRBJ2-1; no firm D call. CDR1 and CDR2 (germline): SEHNR, FQNEAQ (reference sequence). The CDR3 sequence is 14 residues long. V was cut by 5 bases and J by 2 bases, with 10 bases left in between. CDR3 nucleotides: TGTGCCAGCAGCCGGGCATTCGCCTACAATGAGCAGTTCTTC. This codes for CASSRAFAYNEQFF.

This clonotype has a count of ten or more. The chain is built from TRBV7-9 and TRBJ2-1; 8 bases are a match to TRBD1. The CDR3 spans 15 residues. Trimming removed 5 bases from V and 8 bases from J; junction bases left unmatched: 11. Germline CDR1 reads SEHNR; CDR2 reads FQNEAQ (reference sequence). The CDR3 DNA follows: TGTGCCAGCAGCCCCACTGACAGGGGTTACCATGAGCAGTTCTTC. Protein sequence: CASSPTDRGYHEQFF.

This clonotype was counted many times. The chain recombines TRBV19 with TRBJ2-2, with 10 bases fitting TRBD2. The trim removed 3 bases at V and 7 bases at J, leaving 14 bases unmatched. Germline V gene sequence: CDR1 LNHDA, CDR2 SQIVND (reference sequence). The CDR3 length is 18 residues. The CDR3 loop reads CASSMEVASGSYVGELFF. The CDR3 DNA follows: TGTGCCAGTAGTATGGAGGTGGCTAGCGGGAGTTACGTCGGGGAGCTGTTTTTT.

This clonotype was found a few times. The V and J genes are TRBV20-1 and TRBJ2-2; D remains unclear. Germline V gene data show CDR1 as DFQATT and CDR2 as SNEGSKA (reference sequence). This CDR3 contains 13 residues. The V gene lost 4 bases and the J gene lost 0 bases, with 6 bases spanning the gap. CDR3 nucleotide sequence: TGCAGTGCTATCAGCGCGAACACCGGGGAGCTGTTTTTT. Its protein is CSAISANTGELFF.

This clonotype showed up many times. The chain couples TRBV5-5 to TRBJ2-1; the D gene could be TRBD1 or TRBD2 (5 bases each). The CDR3 totals 12 residues. Trimming stripped 3 bases from V and 9 bases from J, with 10 bases between. Germline values: CDR1 SGHKS, CDR2 YYEKEE (reference sequence). The CDR3 spells CASSWGSAEQFF. The DNA of the CDR3 is TGTGCCAGCAGCTGGGGGTCAGCTGAGCAGTTCTTC.

This clonotype was seen repeatedly, ten times or more. V is TRBV11-3 and J is TRBJ2-2; the D call may be TRBD1 or TRBD2 (5 bases each). This CDR3 has 16 residues. Trimming pared 1 base from V and 2 bases from J, leaving 11 bases between. Germline assignment: CDR1 SGHNT and CDR2 YENEEA. The CDR3 DNA follows: TGTGCCAGCAGCTTAGTCGGGACCACTAACACCGGGGAGCTGTTTTTT. Its translation is CASSLVGTTNTGELFF. Full variable domain (rest looked up from reference TRBV11-3 and TRBJ2-2): EAGVVQSPRYKIIEKKQPVAFWCNPISGHNTLYWYLQNLGQGPELLIRYENEEAVDDSQLPKDRFSAERLKGVDSTLKIQPAELGDSAVYLCASSLVGTTNTGELFFGEGSRLTVL.

This clonotype was picked up many times. This chain links TRBV15 with TRBJ2-1, with D possibly TRBD1 on 6 matching bases. The ends were cut back, 2 bases at V and 5 bases at J, with 13 bases in the middle. The germline V gene encodes CDR1 LNHNV and CDR2 YYDKDF (reference sequence). This CDR3 is built from 15 residues. DNA of the CDR3: TGTGCCACCAGCAGACAGGACAGACGGGACAATGAGCAGTTCTTC. Translation: CATSRQDRRDNEQFF.

This clonotype showed up many times. The rearrangement uses TRBV6-5 and TRBJ2-3, with D perhaps matching TRBD1 (7 bases). The CDR3 is made up of 13 amino acids. The ends were cut back, 5 bases at V and 11 bases at J, with 17 bases in the middle. Germline assignment: CDR1 MNHEY and CDR2 SVGAGI. As DNA, the CDR3 is TGTGCCAGCAGTCCCGTGCCAGGGGGGCGGCAGTATTTT. It yields the protein CASSPVPGGRQYF.

This clonotype was counted ten times or more. The V and J genes are TRBV14 and TRBJ2-1; D uncertain. Germline assignment: CDR1 SGHDN and CDR2 FVKESK. The CDR3 runs 13 residues. Trimming shortened V by 0 bases and J by 10 bases, and 10 bases separated the two germline ends. The DNA for the CDR3 is TGTGCCAGCAGCCAAGAAAGGCAGAGAGAGCAGTTCTTC. Protein sequence: CASSQERQREQFF.

Points on this clonotype: A single base is all that separates this from a far larger clone, so a read error is likely. The rearrangement uses TRBV6-1 and TRBJ2-7; D could derive from TRBD1 or TRBD2 (5 bases each). The CDR3 runs 13 residues. V lost 6 bases to trimming and J lost 2 bases, with 11 bases between them. Per germline, CDR1 MNHNS and CDR2 SASEGT. This chain's CDR3 is CASRRGGPYEQYF. The CDR3 DNA follows: TGTGCCAGCAGACGGGGCGGGCCCTACGAGCAGTACTTC.

This clonotype was observed many times. The rearrangement links TRBV4-1 to TRBJ2-7; 14 bases fit TRBD2. The J segment lost 4 bases and the V segment lost 4 bases, leaving 6 bases of the junction unmatched. Germline V gene lookup returns CDR1 MGHRA and CDR2 YSYEKL. This CDR3 has 16 amino acids. CDR3 nucleotide sequence: TGCGCCAGCAGCCGTGCCGGGACTAGCGGGAGTTACGAGCAGTACTTC. Translation: CASSRAGTSGSYEQYF.

This clonotype was counted many times. The V call is TRBV7-3, the J call TRBJ1-5; no clear D gene. From germline, CDR1 is SGHTA and CDR2 FQGTGA. The CDR3 totals 15 residues. Between the trimmed V and J ends, which lost 1 base and 0 bases, there was a span of 7 bases. The CDR3 sequence: CASSLKDNSNQPQHF. The CDR3 coding sequence is TGTGCCAGCAGCTTAAAGGATAATAGCAATCAGCCCCAGCATTTT.

Concerning this clonotype: In this CDR3 the conserved last residue, phenylalanine or tryptophan, is missing, so a read error is likely. The gene calls are TRBV12-3 or TRBV12-4 and TRBJ2-2; D ambiguous. Trimming took off 2 bases at V and 1 base at J, with 8 bases between the two ends. CDR3 size: 15 residues. CDR3 sequence (DNA): TGTGCCAGCAGTTTAACGAGCGTGAACACCGGGGAGCTGTTTTAT. Translation: CASSLTSVNTGELFY.

Ten or more counts support this clonotype. This sequence joins TRBV6-1 and TRBJ2-1; TRBD2 aligns across 7 bases. Germline V gene lookup returns CDR1 MNHNS and CDR2 SASEGT. Unmatched junction bases numbered 8, after V lost 0 bases and J lost 12 bases. The CDR3 has 14 residues. CDR3 sequence (DNA): TGTGCCAGCAGTGAAGCATGGACTAGTGTATGGCAGTTCTTC. Translation: CASSEAWTSVWQFF.

In this sample, this clonotype turned up many times. The chain couples TRBV2 to TRBJ2-7; possible D gene TRBD2, 6 bases. Germline assignment: CDR1 SNHLY and CDR2 FYNNEI. The CDR3 sequence is 17 residues long. Trimming stripped 0 bases from V and 2 bases from J, with 17 bases between. CDR3 residues: CASSEARGTSTTYEQYF. For the CDR3, the DNA is TGTGCCAGCAGTGAAGCTCGCGGGACTTCCACAACCTACGAGCAGTACTTC.

This clonotype was recorded at least ten times. The rearrangement uses TRBV4-1 and TRBJ2-1; 13 bases match TRBD2. Germline CDR1 reads MGHRA; CDR2 reads YSYEKL. V lost 4 bases to trimming and J lost 5 bases; unmatched junction nucleotides: 5. The CDR3 contains 16 residues. The CDR3 region has the DNA TGCGCCAGCAGCCTATATGGACTAGCGGGGGACAATGAGCAGTTCTTC. Protein product: CASSLYGLAGDNEQFF.

This clonotype appeared a few times. An end of the junction differs from the germline gene, which may be a read error. The chain combines TRBV3-1 with TRBJ2-1; 12 positions agree with TRBD2. The germline gives CDR1 LGHDT, CDR2 YNNKEL (reference sequence). This CDR3 region has 15 residues. For the CDR3, the DNA is TGTGCCAGCAGCCAAACGACTAGCGGGAGCAATGAGCAGCTCTTC. Translated: CASSQTTSGSNEQLF.